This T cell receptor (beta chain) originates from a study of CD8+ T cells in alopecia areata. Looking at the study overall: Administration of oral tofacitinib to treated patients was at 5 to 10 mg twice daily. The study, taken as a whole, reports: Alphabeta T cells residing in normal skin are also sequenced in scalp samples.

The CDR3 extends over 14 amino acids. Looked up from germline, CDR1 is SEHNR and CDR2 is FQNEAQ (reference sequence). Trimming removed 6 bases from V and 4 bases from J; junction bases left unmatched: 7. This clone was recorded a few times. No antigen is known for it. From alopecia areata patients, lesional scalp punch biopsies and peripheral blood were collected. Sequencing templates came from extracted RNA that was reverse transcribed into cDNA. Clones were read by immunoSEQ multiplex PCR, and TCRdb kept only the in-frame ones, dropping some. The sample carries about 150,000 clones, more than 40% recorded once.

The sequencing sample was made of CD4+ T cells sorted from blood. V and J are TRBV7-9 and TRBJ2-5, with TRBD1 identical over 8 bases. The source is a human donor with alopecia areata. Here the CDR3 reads CASRTGEWRETQYF. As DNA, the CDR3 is TGTGCCAGCAGGACAGGGGAGTGGAGAGAGACCCAGTACTTC.